The clone carrying this T cell receptor (beta chain) was seen at least ten times. Generation of TCR cDNA used 5'RACE template switching (which added a universal primer site and UMIs). TCRdb re-called the 5' RACE reads through MiXCR, storing one row per CDR3 protein. The table lists around 180,000 distinct CDR3 sequences, approximately 6.2% of them singletons. Unmatched junction bases numbered 3, after V lost 4 bases and J lost 6 bases. The CDR3 totals 14 residues. Germline V gives CDR1 SNHLY, CDR2 FYNNEI. The data are from a study of T cells after yellow fever vaccination. This TCR was sampled from a man in his late teens or twenties who received the YFV17D yellow fever vaccine. This specimen consisted of CD4+ T cells sorted from PBMCs, obtained on the day of the first yellow fever vaccination. This chain connects TRBV2 to TRBJ1-5; 10 bases line up with TRBD1. The CDR3: CASSGQGASQPQHF. The CDR3 nucleotides read TGTGCCAGCAGTGGACAGGGGGCTTCTCAGCCCCAGCATTTT. Variable domain in full (rest from reference TRBV2 and TRBJ1-5): EPEVTQTPSHQVTQMGQEVILRCVPISNHLYFYWYRQILGQKVEFLVSFYNNEISEKSEIFDDQFSVERPDGSNFTLKIRSTKLEDSAMYFCASSGQGASQPQHFGDGTRLSIL.